Below, one T cell receptor (beta chain) is given with its context. Profiled with immunoSEQ multiplex PCR; TCRdb holds only in-frame clones, not every one. Among 70,000 or so clones listed, more than 80% were seen once. This specimen comes from a study of control samples from healthy donors and cancer patients. Germline assignment: CDR1 SGHTA and CDR2 FQGNSA. The length of the CDR3 is 16 residues. Trimming left V 5 bases short and J 3 bases short, with 20 bases between. The TCR sequence derives from a woman aged 45-59 years with lung cancer. Specimen: PBMCs. The chain links TRBV7-2 to TRBJ2-7; tentative D call: TRBD2 (7 bases). The CDR3 loop reads CASSPRSGGVIYEQYF. The CDR3 region has the DNA TGTGCCAGCAGCCCGCGTTCGGGGGGCGTTATCTACGAGCAGTACTTC. The variable domain in full, completed from reference TRBV7-2 and TRBJ2-7, reads GAGVSQSPSNKVTEKGKDVELRCDPISGHTALYWYRQSLGQGLEFLIYFQGNSAPDKSGLPSDRFSAERTGGSVSTLTIQRTQQEDSAVYLCASSPRSGGVIYEQYFGPGTRLTVT.